This T cell receptor (beta chain) is drawn from a study of cytomegalovirus exposure and HLA in healthy donors. Study findings and constraints: Most of the TCR beta V segments (in an earlier analysis) were productive either about 87% or about 30% of the time. TCR beta V- and J-gene trimming, according to a later analysis, was linked to a missense DCLRE1C variant.

After removal of 4 bases from V and 3 bases from J, the junction contained 7 bases not matched to a gene. Germline V gene sequence: CDR1 SGHNT, CDR2 YENEEA. The CDR3 covers 15 residues. As for this clone: Its antigen is currently unknown.

The PCR used 60 Vbeta and 13 Jbeta primers. Produced via immunoSEQ multiplex PCR; TCRdb's table is partial and in-frame only. The listing records roughly 50,000 clones. What was sequenced was PBMCs. The receptor was isolated from a woman in her thirties or forties in good health and CMV-seronegative. The chain uses TRBV11-3 and TRBJ2-7; 9 bases match TRBD1. The CDR3 is CASSSSGTGIYEQYF. As DNA, the CDR3 is TGTGCCAGCAGCTCCTCCGGGACAGGGATCTACGAGCAGTACTTC.